This T cell receptor beta chain was identified during a study of cytomegalovirus exposure and HLA in healthy donors. Study conclusions and caveats: The investigators catalogued 150 or so TCR beta chains as cytomegalovirus-associated. Reports indicated that the classifier achieved high specificity and sensitivity in diagnosing cytomegalovirus status. In the 90 to 150 validation repertoires, approximately 94% of cluster scores exceeded 0, per a later analysis.

TCRdb keeps only in-frame clones here, not all; method: immunoSEQ multiplex PCR. Of some 250,000 clones in the sample, approximately 83% were seen once. The CDR3 has 15 amino acids. CDR1 is LNHDA and CDR2 is SQIVND in the germline V gene (reference sequence). V shed 2 bases and J shed 4 bases, with 11 bases lying between them. Regarding this clone: As yet, its antigen is unknown.

The chain has TRBV19 and TRBJ2-2; a possible D gene is TRBD2 (5 bases). Sequencing was carried out using PBMCs. The TCR sequence derives from a woman in her 30s in good health and CMV-seropositive. DNA of the CDR3: TGTGCCAGTAGTATATCTGGAGGTGCCACCGGGGAGCTGTTTTTT. Translated, it gives CASSISGGATGELFF.